This T cell receptor beta chain was recovered during a study of blood T cell repertoires in COVID-19. About the study: Samples of COVID-19 (acute and convalescent) were obtained from the United States, Italy and Spain.

Germline V gene lookup returns CDR1 MNHEY and CDR2 SVGEGT. V dropped 5 bases and J dropped 8; count of bases not matched to a gene: 9. This CDR3 is built from 15 residues. In the authors' workflow: It was from reference gene primer amplification that nucleated cell counts were estimated. The method was immunoSEQ multiplex PCR; TCRdb's version includes in-frame clones alone and lacks a portion of them. V, J and clone size were drawn from that table, and D and trimming were deduced from the DNA. The sample includes fewer than 350,000 clones, around 90% of them seen just once. This clone showed up just a few times. Participant reports of clinical history set cohort assignment. Either two negative PCRs, clearance, or symptom resolution qualified Cohort 3 donors as recovered.

The rearrangement uses TRBV6-2 or TRBV6-3 and TRBJ2-1, with 10 positions matching TRBD1. This clonotype was obtained from a woman between 40 and 50 years old who had recovered from COVID-19. Input material: PBMCs or T cells enriched from blood (not recorded which). In DNA, the CDR3 is TGTGCCAGCAGTCCCTGGACAGGGGGAGGCGATGAGCAGTTCTTC. It yields the protein CASSPWTGGGDEQFF.